This record concerns one T cell receptor beta chain sequence. The repertoire was sequenced with immunoSEQ multiplex PCR; TCRdb's copy has only in-frame clones and lacks some. The repertoire holds about 440,000 clones, around 88% seen once, with roughly 12% in the top ten. Followed over time, Seattle patients had been enrolled while infection was active. These data belong to a study of blood T cell repertoires in COVID-19. The wider study: Sample material is recorded as cDNA or gDNA derived from T cells, B-cell-depleted T cells, or PBMCs.

V lost 3 bases, J lost 8 bases, and 8 bases lay in between. The length of the CDR3 is 12 residues. In germline, CDR1 is SGHAT, CDR2 FQNNGV. The source material was peripheral blood. The genes are TRBV11-2 and TRBJ2-1; D is uncertain. The TCR originated in a woman aged 50 to 60 with COVID-19, enrolled during active disease. This CDR3 is CASSFLGDEQFF. The CDR3 DNA follows: TGTGCCAGCAGCTTCCTAGGAGATGAGCAGTTCTTC.